This T cell receptor beta chain was sequenced for a study of CD8+CD57+ T cells in acquired aplastic anemia. At the level of the study: Sorted CD4+ and CD8+ cells yielded DNA averaging around 3 ug. Findings of the study overall: Patients did not significantly differ from controls in CD8+ Simpson's diversity.

The study profiled TCR beta VDJ and CDR3 using genomic DNA as template. In TCRdb, the reads were re-called with MiXCR into one record per CDR3 protein. In the table there are 200,000 or so distinct CDR3 sequences, under 70% of which are singletons. Note on this clonotype: Its antigen is still unknown.

The receptor comes from a human donor with severe aplastic anemia or a healthy control (not recorded which). The source material was sorted CD4+, CD8+, or CD8+CD57+ T cells (not recorded which) from PBMCs.

The CDR3 reads CASSERSSHTGEQYF. CDR3 in DNA: TGTGCCAGCAGCGAGAGGTCGAGCCATACGGGTGAGCAGTACTTC. The chain uses TRBV7-9 and TRBJ2-7; D uncertain. Germline V gene data show CDR1 as SEHNR and CDR2 as FQNEAQ (reference sequence). The V and J ends lost 5 bases and 7 bases respectively, with 21 bases between them. This CDR3 is 15 amino acids long.